This T cell receptor (beta chain) was sequenced in a study of metastatic and nonmetastatic thyroid tumors. In this sample, this clone turned up many times. TCRdb reprocessed the PCR reads via MiXCR. The sample holds 30,000 to 45,000 clones; less than 25% are singletons and the top ten take around a sixth. The germline CDR1 and CDR2 sequences are SNHLY and FYNNEI. CDR3 length: 17 residues. Trimming removed 5 bases from V and 0 bases from J; junction bases left unmatched: 8. No treatment had been given to any patient before thyroid surgery. The chain recombines TRBV2 with TRBJ1-4; 8 bases match TRBD1. The sample comprised blood. The clonotype comes from a female donor with papillary thyroid cancer or a benign thyroid nodule (not recorded which). Some clones in this sample may be carry-over from other donors' samples. In nucleotides, the CDR3 is TGTGCCAGCAGTCAGACAGGGGCTCAGGCAACTAATGAAAAACTGTTTTTT. It encodes CASSQTGAQATNEKLFF.